This is a list of T cell receptor beta chains from one sample in a study of vaccination and CD4 T cells after COVID-19. TCRdb re-called the PCR reads through MiXCR, storing one row per CDR3 protein. The sample comprises 9,500 to 15,000 distinct CDR3 sequences, 53% of which are singletons, and around 30% rests with the top ten. These receptors' antigens are unknown. Material: CD4+ T cells from blood, cultured in vitro. The origin of the receptors is a human donor who had recovered from COVID-19. The CDR3 runs from the conserved cysteine through the conserved F or W. D genes are given only for firm matches. Not all rows give a size; the values are once, few, many and, for expanded clones, a class.

. | TRBJ2-1 | . | TRBV4-3 | TGCGCCAGCAGCCAAGGGTTGAGCGTCAATGAGCAGTTCTTC | CASSQGLSVNEQFF
. | TRBJ2-3 | TRBD1 | TRBV6-1 | TGTGCCACCCGATGGGGACAGAGCACAGGTACGCAGTATTTT | CATRWGQSTGTQYF
. | TRBJ2-3 | . | TRBV5-8 | TGTGCCAGCCGTCCCGTGGGGGATACGCAGTATTTT | CASRPVGDTQYF
few | TRBJ2-2 | TRBD1 | TRBV12-3/TRBV12-4 | TGTGCCAGCAGTGGGACAGGGGCCGGGGAGCTGTTTTTT | CASSGTGAGELFF
. | TRBJ2-5 | . | TRBV11-2 | TGTGCCAGCAGCTTAGGGTCCGGGAGTTTTGAGACCCAGTACTTC | CASSLGSGSFETQYF
. | TRBJ2-2 | . | TRBV10-3 | TGTGCCATCAGTGAGGAAACCGGGACAAGTTTCACCGGGGAGCTGTTTTTT | CAISEETGTSFTGELFF
. | TRBJ1-2 | TRBD1 | TRBV6-5 | TGTGCCAGCAGTTCTCCGAACAGGGGCCCTAACTATGGCTACACCTTC | CASSSPNRGPNYGYTF
few | TRBJ1-2 | TRBD1 | TRBV27 | TGTGCCAGCAGTAGGACAGGGGGCGCAGATTGGAACTATGGCTACACCTTC | CASSRTGGADWNYGYTF
. | TRBJ2-1 | . | TRBV5-1 | TGCGCCAGCAGCTTGGACGGAGTCTACAATGAGCAGTTCTTC | CASSLDGVYNEQFF
few | TRBJ1-1 | . | TRBV30 | TGTGCCTGGAGCCGGGGAGTCGGTGAAGCTTTCTTT | CAWSRGVGEAFF
. | TRBJ2-2 | TRBD2 | TRBV7-3 | TGTGCCAGCAGCTTACAAGGACTAGCGGTAACCGGGGAGCTGTTTTTT | CASSLQGLAVTGELFF
. | TRBJ1-5 | . | TRBV6-1 | TGTGCCAGCAGTGATTTGGCAGGTTATAGCAATCAGCCCCAGCATTTT | CASSDLAGYSNQPQHF
. | TRBJ1-3 | TRBD1 | TRBV4-2 | TGTGCCAGCAGCCAAGGGGGGACAGGGACCTCTGGAAACACCATATATTTT | CASSQGGTGTSGNTIYF
. | TRBJ2-3 | TRBD2 | TRBV6-1 | TGTGCCAGCAGGTCGCCAGCGGGGGGAACAGATACGCAGTATTTT | CASRSPAGGTDTQYF
. | TRBJ1-1 | . | TRBV21-1 | TGTGCCAGCAGCAAGGGGGGGGACAGGGACACTGAAGCTTTCTTT | CASSKGGDRDTEAFF
. | TRBJ1-2 | TRBD1 | TRBV20-1 | TGCAGTGCGACTCAGACAGGGTACTATGGCTACACCTTC | CSATQTGYYGYTF
once | TRBJ2-7 | TRBD1 | TRBV24-1 | TGTGCCACCAGTGAAGGACAGGGTTTTCACGAGCAGTACTTC | CATSEGQGFHEQYF
. | TRBJ2-2 | . | TRBV19 | TGTGCCAGTAGTATCATGGACAGGAACACCGGGGAGCTGTTTTTT | CASSIMDRNTGELFF
. | TRBJ2-5 | TRBD1 | TRBV19 | TGTGCCACCGCGGACAGGGCTGTAGAGACCCAGTACTTC | CATADRAVETQYF
once | TRBJ2-5 | . | TRBV12-1 | TGTGCCAGCAGCTCGCCCGGGACTAGCGGGAGGGGGCAAGTCGACCCTCCGGGGACCCAGTACTTC | CASSSPGTSGRGQVDPPGTQYF
. | TRBJ1-2 | . | TRBV11-3 | TGTGCCAGCAGCACCAGGGAGGGGTATGGCTACACCTTC | CASSTREGYGYTF
. | TRBJ1-3 | TRBD1 | TRBV7-6 | TGTGCCAGCAGCTCTCGGACAGGGGGCGGAAACACCATATATTTT | CASSSRTGGGNTIYF
medium-sized | TRBJ2-3 | TRBD2 | TRBV11-3 | TGTGCCAGCAGCTCAAGCGGGGGGGCTTGGACAGATACGCAGTATTTT | CASSSSGGAWTDTQYF